The 15 T cell receptor beta chains listed next were all sequenced from one sample in a study of control samples from healthy donors and cancer patients. This table comes from immunoSEQ multiplex PCR, and its TCRdb copy is limited to in-frame clones, with some not included. The table shows about 130,000 clones, with roughly 91% occurring only once. Sequencing input: PBMCs. These receptor sequences come from a man aged 45-60 years with head and neck cancer.

The chain is built from TRBV9 and TRBJ2-6; D is unclear. The V and J ends lost 0 bases and 0 bases respectively, with 4 bases between them. Germline CDR1 reads SGDLS; CDR2 reads YYNGEE. CDR3 length: 15 amino acids. CDR3 amino acids: CASSVVGSGANVLTF. CDR3 DNA sequence: TGTGCCAGCAGCGTAGTGGGCTCTGGGGCCAACGTCCTGACTTTC.

This chain uses TRBV15 with TRBJ1-2; TRBD1 agrees at 7 bases. This CDR3 spans 14 amino acids. Per the germline V gene, CDR1 is LNHNV and CDR2 is YYDKDF (reference sequence). V shed 9 bases and J 2 bases; nucleotides not matched to a gene: 9. The CDR3 reads CATGLTGANYGYTF. CDR3 in DNA: TGTGCCACAGGGCTAACAGGGGCAAACTATGGCTACACCTTC.

This clone has just one count. This chain connects TRBV15 to TRBJ1-2; D is undetermined. The CDR3 contains 15 residues. Germline CDR1 reads LNHNV; CDR2 reads YYDKDF (reference sequence). V gave up 2 bases and J gave up 3 bases, with 13 bases separating them. In DNA, the CDR3 is TGTGCCACCAGCAGACTCGGTTTGACTGACTATGGCTACACCTTC. This encodes CATSRLGLTDYGYTF.

The V gene is TRBV27, the J gene TRBJ2-1, with 11 bases fitting TRBD2. Germline lookup yields CDR1 MNHEY and CDR2 SMNVEV (reference sequence). The length of the CDR3 is 15 residues. Trimming at V came to 6 bases and at J to 3 bases, leaving 4 bases not matched to a gene. This CDR3 reads CASRGGLAVYNEQFF. DNA of the CDR3: TGTGCCAGCAGGGGGGGACTAGCGGTCTACAATGAGCAGTTCTTC.

The rearrangement uses TRBV3-1 (or the pseudogene TRBV3-2) and TRBJ1-1, with TRBD1 matching over 9 bases. Germline V gene sequence: CDR1 LGHDT, CDR2 YNNKEL (reference sequence). Trimming took 0 bases from V and 0 from J; bases not matched to a gene: 5. The CDR3 is 17 amino acids. CDR3 bases: TGTGCCAGCAGCCAAGATTTGGGACAGGGCATGAACACTGAAGCTTTCTTT. This codes for CASSQDLGQGMNTEAFF.

The chain couples TRBV7-9 to TRBJ1-1; 12 nucleotides agree with TRBD1. Looked up from germline, CDR1 is SEHNR and CDR2 is FQNEAQ (reference sequence). The CDR3 runs to 15 residues. V shed 11 bases and J 6 bases; nucleotides not matched to a gene: 13. The CDR3 loop reads CASAPAGQGAPEAFF. DNA of the CDR3: TGTGCCTCAGCCCCCGCGGGACAGGGGGCTCCTGAAGCTTTCTTT.

This clone was counted a single time. This chain joins TRBV5-1 and TRBJ2-1; TRBD2 agrees at 8 bases. In germline, CDR1 is SGHRS, CDR2 YFSETQ. The CDR3 contains 15 residues. V shed 5 bases, J shed 3 bases, and the junction held 7 bases outside the gene matches. The CDR3 here is CASSISGLDYNEQFF. In DNA, the CDR3 is TGCGCCAGCAGTATATCGGGACTAGACTACAATGAGCAGTTCTTC.

The rearrangement joins TRBV29-1 to TRBJ1-2; possibly TRBD1 for D (5 bases). The CDR3 is 12 residues long. The germline V gene has CDR1 SQVTM and CDR2 ANQGSEA. V lost 5 bases and J 4 bases, leaving 11 bases between the germline ends. CDR3 nucleotides: TGCAGCGTTCAAAGGGGACCCTATGGCTACACCTTC. Protein: CSVQRGPYGYTF.

The CDR3 region is CATSRDLTLQYRVRLGEQYF. For the CDR3, the DNA is TGTGCCACCAGCAGAGATTTGACTCTCCAATACAGGGTTCGTTTAGGCGAGCAGTACTTC. The rearrangement uses TRBV15 and TRBJ2-7, with a weak D call TRBD1 (6 bases). The germline V and J ends were trimmed by 0 bases and 6 bases, with 30 bases remaining between them. The V gene's germline CDR1 is LNHNV and CDR2 YYDKDF (reference sequence). CDR3 size: 20 residues.

The rearrangement joins TRBV18 to TRBJ2-7; D is unclear. Trimming took 4 bases from V and 3 from J, leaving 10 bases between them. This CDR3 region has 13 residues. CDR1 is KGHSH, CDR2 LQKENI, per germline. CDR3: CASSRSSNYEQYF. The CDR3 DNA reads as TGTGCCAGCTCACGAAGCTCCAACTACGAGCAGTACTTC.

The chain employs TRBV18 and TRBJ1-4; no clear D gene. The CDR3 extends over 14 amino acids. V lost 3 bases, J lost 7 bases, and 12 bases lay in between. Germline loops: CDR1 KGHSH, CDR2 LQKENI. In nucleotides, the CDR3 is TGTGCCAGCTCACCTCCCGGGGTGGGTGAAAAACTGTTTTTT. As protein: CASSPPGVGEKLFF.

The chain carries TRBV6-2 or TRBV6-3 and TRBJ1-1; D is undetermined. CDR1 is MNHEY and CDR2 is SVGEGT in the germline V gene. The CDR3 extends over 14 amino acids. Deletions cut 2 bases from V and 9 bases from J, with 16 bases between. CDR3 sequence: CASSYVRELGKAFF. CDR3 DNA sequence: TGTGCCAGCAGTTACGTAAGGGAGTTGGGGAAAGCTTTCTTT.

The V gene is TRBV5-6, the J gene TRBJ2-7; D ambiguous. Germline V gene lookup returns CDR1 SGHDT and CDR2 YYEEEE. CDR3 length equals 8 residues. The V and J ends lost 4 bases and 13 bases respectively, with 6 bases between them. CDR3 DNA: TGTGCCAGCAGCCCGGTTTACTTC. Its translation: CASSPVYF.

The chain joins TRBV7-9 to TRBJ1-1; D is unclear. The CDR3 covers 13 residues. Deletions cut 4 bases from V and 1 base from J, with 7 bases between. Germline lookup yields CDR1 SEHNR and CDR2 FQNEAQ (reference sequence). The chain's CDR3 is CASSSHGNTEAFF. The CDR3 DNA sequence: TGTGCCAGCAGCTCTCACGGGAACACTGAAGCTTTCTTT.

The rearrangement joins TRBV18 to TRBJ1-2; 9 nucleotides agree with TRBD1. J was trimmed by 7 bases and V by 0 bases; bases with no gene match: 15. This CDR3 has 18 amino acids. Germline CDR1 and CDR2: KGHSH and LQKENI. CDR3 DNA: TGTGCCAGCTCACCACCGGCCGTGTCGGCCCGGACAGGGGTTGGCTACACCTTC. Protein sequence: CASSPPAVSARTGVGYTF.